The next 2 T cell receptor beta chains were all read from a single sample in a study of cytomegalovirus exposure and HLA in healthy donors. The PCR used 60 Vbeta and 13 Jbeta primers. TCRdb's table, derived via immunoSEQ multiplex PCR, lists solely in-frame clones and lacks some. The table includes fewer than 250,000 clones, around 76% detected once. The sample consisted of PBMCs. The receptor set was obtained from a man aged 40-49 years in good health and CMV-seropositive.

The V call is TRBV5-5, the J call TRBJ1-1; D is perhaps TRBD1 (6 bases). Germline lookup yields CDR1 SGHKS and CDR2 YYEKEE (reference sequence). V was clipped by 4 bases and J by 4 bases, with 17 bases between them. CDR3 length: 15 residues. CDR3 residues: CASSRPTGWVTEAFF. The CDR3 DNA follows: TGTGCCAGCAGCCGTCCTACAGGGTGGGTCACTGAAGCTTTCTTT.

This clone was seen only once. The J gene is TRBJ2-1, the V gene TRBV11-3, with 11 bases matching TRBD2. CDR1 and CDR2 (germline): SGHNT, YENEEA. With V trimmed by 5 bases and J by 4 bases, 4 bases remained unmatched. This CDR3 contains 15 residues. This CDR3 is CASSPTSGTYNEQFF. In nucleotides, the CDR3 is TGTGCCAGCAGCCCGACTAGCGGGACTTACAATGAGCAGTTCTTC.